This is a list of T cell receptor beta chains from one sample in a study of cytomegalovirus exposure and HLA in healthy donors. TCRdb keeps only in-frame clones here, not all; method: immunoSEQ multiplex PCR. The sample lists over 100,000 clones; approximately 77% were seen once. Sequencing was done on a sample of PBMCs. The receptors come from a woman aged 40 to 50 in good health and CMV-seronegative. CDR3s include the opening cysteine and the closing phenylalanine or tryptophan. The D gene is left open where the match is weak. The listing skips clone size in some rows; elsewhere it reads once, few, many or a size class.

CASRPPTGAQTEAFF,TGTGCCAGCAGGCCCCCGACAGGGGCGCAAACTGAAGCTTTCTTT,TRBD1,TRBV7-8,TRBJ1-1,-
CASSENPSGGIKETQYF,TGCGCCAGCAGCGAAAACCCTAGCGGGGGAATCAAAGAGACCCAGTACTTC,TRBD2,TRBV4-1,TRBJ2-5,-
CASSPQDGYTF,TGTGCCAGCAGTCCACAAGATGGCTACACCTTC,-,TRBV28,TRBJ1-2,few
CASSVEPTTRGRYTF,TGTGCCAGCAGCGTAGAGCCAACGACAAGGGGCAGGTACACCTTC,-,TRBV9,TRBJ1-2,-
CASSKTHRGLNTIYF,TGTGCCAGCAGCAAAACTCACAGGGGGCTAAACACCATATATTTT,-,TRBV21-1,TRBJ1-3,-
CASSPGLANTGELFF,TGTGCCAGCAGCCCGGGACTTGCCAACACCGGGGAGCTGTTTTTT,-,TRBV5-4,TRBJ2-2,-
CASSLAGQHNSPLHF,TGCGCCAGCAGCTTGGCCGGACAGCATAATTCACCCCTCCACTTT,-,TRBV5-1,TRBJ1-6,-
CASSDGTSGGAEETQYF,TGTGCCAGCAGCGATGGGACTAGCGGGGGGGCCGAAGAGACCCAGTACTTC,TRBD2,TRBV9,TRBJ2-5,-
CASSVGTVGNYGYTF,TGTGCCAGCAGCGTAGGGACAGTGGGTAACTATGGCTACACCTTC,-,TRBV9,TRBJ1-2,-
CASSDGQAGGNQPQHF,TGTGCCAGCAGCGACGGACAGGCAGGGGGCAATCAGCCCCAGCATTTT,TRBD1,TRBV7-9,TRBJ1-5,-
CASSQRGGEAFF,TGTGCCAGCAGCCAGAGGGGGGGTGAAGCTTTCTTT,-,TRBV7-8,TRBJ1-1,once
CASSQGPSGGRTDTQYF,TGCGCCAGCAGCCAAGGCCCTAGCGGGGGGCGGACAGATACGCAGTATTTT,TRBD2,TRBV4-1,TRBJ2-3,once
CASSLRGSNEKLFF,TGTGCCAGCAGCTTACGGGGTTCTAATGAAAAACTGTTTTTT,-,TRBV27,TRBJ1-4,once
CASSYRGALGNTEAFF,TGTGCCAGCAGTTACAGGGGTGCGTTGGGGAACACTGAAGCTTTCTTT,-,TRBV6-5,TRBJ1-1,-
CASSLGPQGSGNTIYF,TGCGCCAGCAGCTTGGGGCCTCAGGGGTCTGGAAACACCATATATTTT,-,TRBV5-1,TRBJ1-3,-
CATSTGEPNEQFF,TGTGCCACCAGTACAGGGGAGCCTAATGAGCAGTTCTTC,TRBD1,TRBV15,TRBJ2-1,-
CASSRDRVDGYTF,TGCGCCAGCAGCCGCGACAGGGTAGATGGCTACACCTTC,TRBD1,TRBV5-1,TRBJ1-2,-
CASSLDRDNEQFF,TGTGCCAGCAGTTTAGACAGGGACAATGAGCAGTTCTTC,TRBD1,TRBV6-5,TRBJ2-1,-
CASSSGDYGYTF,TGTGCCAGCAGTTCAGGGGACTATGGCTACACCTTC,-,TRBV27,TRBJ1-2,few
CASSSLQVSYEQYF,TGTGCCAGCAGTTCGTTACAGGTCTCCTACGAGCAGTACTTC,-,TRBV6-6,TRBJ2-7,once
CASELGTGNTEAFF,TGCGCCAGCGAGCTTGGAACAGGGAATACTGAAGCTTTCTTT,-,TRBV5-1,TRBJ1-1,-
CASSLAGGSTDTQYF,TGCGCCAGCAGTCTAGCGGGGGGTAGCACAGATACGCAGTATTTT,TRBD2,TRBV5-1,TRBJ2-3,-